The 10 T cell receptor beta chains listed next were all sequenced from one sample in a study of radiotherapy plus CTLA-4 blockade in lung cancer. Clones were read by immunoSEQ multiplex PCR, and TCRdb kept only the in-frame ones, dropping some. This table holds roughly 85,000 clones, roughly 86% found once. Sequencing used peripheral blood, obtained from a patient treated with radiotherapy plus ipilimumab. All receptors come from a human donor with non-small cell lung cancer that progressed on radiotherapy plus ipilimumab.

The chain links TRBV5-1 to TRBJ2-1; 14 positions agree with TRBD2. The germline CDR1 and CDR2 sequences are SGHRS and YFSETQ. J lost 7 bases, V lost 4 bases, and 4 bases had no gene match. This CDR3 comprises 15 residues. The CDR3 DNA reads as TGCGCCAGCAGCCCAGGACTAGCGGGGGGAAATGAGCAGTTCTTC. Residues: CASSPGLAGGNEQFF.

The chain combines TRBV28 with TRBJ1-2, with 8 bases matching TRBD1. The CDR3 is made up of 15 amino acids. Per the germline V gene, CDR1 is MDHEN and CDR2 is SYDVKM. V gave up 10 bases and J gave up 5 bases; unmatched junction bases: 15. CDR3: CATPIGQGEGYGYTF. The CDR3 nucleotides are TGTGCCACCCCCATTGGACAGGGCGAGGGTTATGGCTACACCTTC.

This chain links TRBV9 with TRBJ2-1; the D gene is possibly TRBD2 (5 bases). V was cut by 0 bases and J by 0 bases, with 16 bases left in between. Germline V gene lookup returns CDR1 SGDLS and CDR2 YYNGEE. The length of the CDR3 is 18 residues. The CDR3 sequence: CASSVDRAAGDSYNEQFF. The CDR3 bases are TGTGCCAGCAGCGTAGATAGGGCGGCCGGGGACTCCTACAATGAGCAGTTCTTC.

This clone came up a few times. The V call is TRBV6-5, the J call TRBJ1-3; no clear D. V was cut by 2 bases and J by 4 bases, with 9 bases left in between. This CDR3 is 14 amino acids long. CDR1 is MNHEY and CDR2 is SVGAGI in the germline V gene. The CDR3 spells CASSYVGDGNTIYF. DNA of the CDR3: TGTGCCAGCAGTTACGTGGGTGACGGAAACACCATATATTTT.

This rearrangement joins TRBV7-9 to TRBJ1-6; D is perhaps TRBD1 (5 bases). The V gene's germline CDR1 is SEHNR and CDR2 FQNEAQ (reference sequence). With 5 bases removed from V and 9 bases from J, the gap between germline ends came to 14 bases. CDR3 length equals 14 residues. This CDR3 is CASSAPGPGSPLHF. CDR3 nucleotides: TGTGCCAGCAGCGCACCGGGACCGGGTTCACCCCTCCACTTT.

The J gene is TRBJ1-1, the V gene TRBV30, with TRBD1 as a possible D gene (6 bases). V was trimmed by 8 bases and J by 1 base, leaving 14 bases between them. This CDR3 region has 13 residues. CDR1 is GTSNPN and CDR2 is SVGIG in the germline V gene (reference sequence). In DNA form, the CDR3 reads TGTGCCGCACGGACAGAAAAGAACACTGAAGCTTTCTTT. Its translation: CAARTEKNTEAFF.

This chain links TRBV10-3 with TRBJ2-7, with D maybe TRBD2 (5 bases). V was trimmed by 4 bases and J by 6 bases, leaving 10 bases between them. The CDR3 is made up of 12 amino acids. Germline loops: CDR1 ENHRY, CDR2 SYGVKD. The CDR3 nucleotides are TGTGCCATCAGTGCCCGGGATCGCGAGCAGTACTTC. This gives the protein CAISARDREQYF.

The chain employs TRBV27 and TRBJ2-7; 14 nucleotides line up with TRBD2. The trim removed 6 bases at V and 0 bases at J, leaving 10 bases unmatched. Germline loops: CDR1 MNHEY, CDR2 SMNVEV (reference sequence). The CDR3 covers 18 residues. As DNA, the CDR3 is TGTGCCAGCAGCTCTTATGGGACTAGCGGGAGCTCCTCCTACGAGCAGTACTTC. Protein product: CASSSYGTSGSSSYEQYF.

The chain joins TRBV6-1 to TRBJ1-2; D is unclear. Trimming shortened V by 2 bases and J by 1 base, and 29 bases separated the two germline ends. This CDR3 is built from 21 residues. Germline CDR1 reads MNHNS; CDR2 reads SASEGT. The CDR3 region is CASSEYWVGHRPTQLNYGYTF. The CDR3 DNA follows: TGTGCCAGCAGTGAATATTGGGTTGGGCATCGGCCAACACAGCTTAACTATGGCTACACCTTC.

Only a few counts were recorded for this clone. The CDR3 sequence is CASSPRSSYSSYNSPLHF. As DNA, the CDR3 is TGTGCCAGCAGCCCCCGATCAAGCTATAGCTCCTATAATTCACCCCTCCACTTT. The chain couples TRBV7-9 to TRBJ1-6; D gene unclear. This CDR3 spans 18 amino acids. CDR1 is SEHNR, CDR2 FQNEAQ, per germline (reference sequence). Trimming stripped 5 bases from V and 0 bases from J, with 17 bases between. The whole variable domain, remainder taken from reference TRBV7-9 and TRBJ1-6, is DTGVSQNPRHKITKRGQNVTFRCDPISEHNRLYWYRQTLGQGPEFLTYFQNEAQLEKSRLLSDRFSAERPKGSFSTLEIQRTEQGDSAMYLCASSPRSSYSSYNSPLHFGNGTRLTVT.